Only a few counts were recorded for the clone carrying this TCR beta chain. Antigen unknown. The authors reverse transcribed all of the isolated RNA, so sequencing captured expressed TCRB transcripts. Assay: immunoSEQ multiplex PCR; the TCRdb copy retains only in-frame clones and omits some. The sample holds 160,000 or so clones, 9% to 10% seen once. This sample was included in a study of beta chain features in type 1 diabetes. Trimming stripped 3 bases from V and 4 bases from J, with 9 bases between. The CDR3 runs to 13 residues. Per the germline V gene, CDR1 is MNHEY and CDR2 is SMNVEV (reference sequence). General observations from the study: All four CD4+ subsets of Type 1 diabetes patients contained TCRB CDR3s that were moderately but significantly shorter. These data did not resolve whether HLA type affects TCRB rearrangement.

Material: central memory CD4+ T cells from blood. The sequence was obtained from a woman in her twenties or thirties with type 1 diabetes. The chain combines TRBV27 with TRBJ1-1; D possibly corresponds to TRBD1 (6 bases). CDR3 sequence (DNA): TGTGCCAGCAGTTTTATCAGGGGCACTGAAGCTTTCTTT. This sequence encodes CASSFIRGTEAFF.